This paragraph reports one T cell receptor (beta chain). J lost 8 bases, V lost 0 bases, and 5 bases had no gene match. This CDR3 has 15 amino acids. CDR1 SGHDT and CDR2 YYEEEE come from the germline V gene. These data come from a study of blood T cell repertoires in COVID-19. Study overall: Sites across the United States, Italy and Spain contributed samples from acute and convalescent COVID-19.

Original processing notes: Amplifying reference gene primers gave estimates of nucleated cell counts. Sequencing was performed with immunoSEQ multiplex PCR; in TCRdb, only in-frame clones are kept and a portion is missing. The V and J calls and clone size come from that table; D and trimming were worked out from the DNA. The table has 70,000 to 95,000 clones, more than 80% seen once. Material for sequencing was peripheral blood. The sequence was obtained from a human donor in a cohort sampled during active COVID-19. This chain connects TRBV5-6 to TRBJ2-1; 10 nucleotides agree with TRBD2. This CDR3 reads CASSLERGGIDEQFF. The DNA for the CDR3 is TGTGCCAGCAGCTTGGAGCGGGGGGGAATTGATGAGCAGTTCTTC. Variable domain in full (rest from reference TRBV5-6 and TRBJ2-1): DAGVTQSPTHLIKTRGQQVTLRCSPKSGHDTVSWYQQALGQGPQFIFQYYEEEERQRGNFPDRFSGHQFPNYSSELNVNALLLGDSALYLCASSLERGGIDEQFFGPGTRLTVL.